This T cell receptor beta chain is from a study of early T cells in non-severe SARS-CoV-2 infection. The CDR3 extends over 14 amino acids. V was clipped by 3 bases and J by 4 bases, with 10 bases between them. Per the germline V gene, CDR1 is GTSNPN and CDR2 is SVGIG (reference sequence). TCRdb reanalysed the 5' RACE reads using MiXCR and keeps one entry per CDR3 protein. Altogether some 44,000 distinct CDR3 sequences are present, 5% to 6.5% being singletons, with the ten largest covering more than 7.5%. The origin of this receptor is an adult who was a healthcare worker with PCR-confirmed SARS-CoV-2 infection or an uninfected control (not recorded which). The specimen was whole blood, collected at baseline. The chain uses TRBV30 and TRBJ2-6; no firm D call. The CDR3 sequence is CAWRRVEGANVLTF. CDR3 DNA: TGTGCCTGGAGGAGAGTTGAGGGGGCCAACGTCCTGACTTTC.